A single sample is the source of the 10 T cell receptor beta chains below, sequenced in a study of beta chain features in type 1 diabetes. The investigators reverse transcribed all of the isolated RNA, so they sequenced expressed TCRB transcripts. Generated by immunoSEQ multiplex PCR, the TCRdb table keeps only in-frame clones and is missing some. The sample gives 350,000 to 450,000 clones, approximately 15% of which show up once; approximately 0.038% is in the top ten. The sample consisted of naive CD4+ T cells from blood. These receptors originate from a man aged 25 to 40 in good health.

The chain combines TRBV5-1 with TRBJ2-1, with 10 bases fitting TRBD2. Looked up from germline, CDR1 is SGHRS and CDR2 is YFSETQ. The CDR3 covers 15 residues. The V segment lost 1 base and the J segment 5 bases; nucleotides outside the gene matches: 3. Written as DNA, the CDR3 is TGCGCCAGCAGCTTGCTAGCGGGAGAGAACAATGAGCAGTTCTTC. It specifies CASSLLAGENNEQFF.

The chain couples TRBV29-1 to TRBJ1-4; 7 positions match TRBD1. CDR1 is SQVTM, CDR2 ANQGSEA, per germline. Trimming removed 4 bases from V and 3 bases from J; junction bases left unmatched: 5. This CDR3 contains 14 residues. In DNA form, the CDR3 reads TGCAGCGTTGGTCAGGGGGGAGCTAATGAAAAACTGTTTTTT. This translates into CSVGQGGANEKLFF.

In nucleotides, the CDR3 is TGTGCCAGCAGCCAAACAGGGGGCCGGGAGACCCAGTACTTC. Translation gives CASSQTGGRETQYF. The rearrangement links TRBV2 to TRBJ2-5; 9 bases are shared with TRBD1. Germline V gene lookup returns CDR1 SNHLY and CDR2 FYNNEI. CDR3 length: 14 residues. Germline trimming cut 6 bases from V and 5 bases from J; bases unmatched to any gene: 7.

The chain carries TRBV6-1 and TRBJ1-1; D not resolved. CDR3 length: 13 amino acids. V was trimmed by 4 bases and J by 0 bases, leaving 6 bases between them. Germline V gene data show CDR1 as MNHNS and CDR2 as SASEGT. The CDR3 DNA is TGTGCCAGCAGTGCCACGTTGAACACTGAAGCTTTCTTT. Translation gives CASSATLNTEAFF.

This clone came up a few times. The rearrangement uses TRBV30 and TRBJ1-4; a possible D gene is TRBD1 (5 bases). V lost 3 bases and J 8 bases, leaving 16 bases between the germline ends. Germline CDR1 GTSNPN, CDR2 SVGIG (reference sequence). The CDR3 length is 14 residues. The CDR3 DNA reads TGTGCCTGGAGCCTCCTGCAGGGTCGAGAAAAACTGTTTTTT. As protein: CAWSLLQGREKLFF.

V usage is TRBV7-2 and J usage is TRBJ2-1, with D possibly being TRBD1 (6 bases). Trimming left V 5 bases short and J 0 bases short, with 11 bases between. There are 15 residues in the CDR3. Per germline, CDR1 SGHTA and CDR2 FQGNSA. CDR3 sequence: CASSTRGSSYNEQFF. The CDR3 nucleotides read TGTGCCAGCAGCACTAGGGGGAGCTCCTACAATGAGCAGTTCTTC. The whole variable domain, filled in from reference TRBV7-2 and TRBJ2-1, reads GAGVSQSPSNKVTEKGKDVELRCDPISGHTALYWYRQSLGQGLEFLIYFQGNSAPDKSGLPSDRFSAERTGGSVSTLTIQRTQQEDSAVYLCASSTRGSSYNEQFFGPGTRLTVL.

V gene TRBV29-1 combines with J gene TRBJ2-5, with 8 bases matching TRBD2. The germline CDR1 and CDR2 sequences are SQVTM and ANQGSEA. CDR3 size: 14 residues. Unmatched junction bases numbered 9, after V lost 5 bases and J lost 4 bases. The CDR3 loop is CSVRSGGLRETQYF. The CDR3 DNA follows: TGCAGCGTTAGAAGCGGGGGCCTCAGAGAGACCCAGTACTTC.

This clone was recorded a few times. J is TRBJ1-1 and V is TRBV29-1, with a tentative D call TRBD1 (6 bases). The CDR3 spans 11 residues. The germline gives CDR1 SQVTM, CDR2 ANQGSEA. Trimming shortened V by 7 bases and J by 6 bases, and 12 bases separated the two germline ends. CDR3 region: CSAQGLSEAFF. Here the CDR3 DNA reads TGCAGCGCCCAGGGGTTGTCTGAAGCTTTCTTT.

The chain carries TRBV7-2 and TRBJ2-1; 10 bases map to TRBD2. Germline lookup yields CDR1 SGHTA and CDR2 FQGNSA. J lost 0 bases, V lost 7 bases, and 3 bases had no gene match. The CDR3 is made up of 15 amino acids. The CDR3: CASKIAGGSYNEQFF. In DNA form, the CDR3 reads TGTGCCAGCAAAATAGCGGGGGGCTCCTACAATGAGCAGTTCTTC.

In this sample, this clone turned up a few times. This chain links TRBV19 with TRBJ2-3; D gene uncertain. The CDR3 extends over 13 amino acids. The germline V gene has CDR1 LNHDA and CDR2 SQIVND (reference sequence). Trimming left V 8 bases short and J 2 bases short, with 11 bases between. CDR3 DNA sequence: TGTGCCAGTTTAGGTCTCCTCACAGATACGCAGTATTTT. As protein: CASLGLLTDTQYF.